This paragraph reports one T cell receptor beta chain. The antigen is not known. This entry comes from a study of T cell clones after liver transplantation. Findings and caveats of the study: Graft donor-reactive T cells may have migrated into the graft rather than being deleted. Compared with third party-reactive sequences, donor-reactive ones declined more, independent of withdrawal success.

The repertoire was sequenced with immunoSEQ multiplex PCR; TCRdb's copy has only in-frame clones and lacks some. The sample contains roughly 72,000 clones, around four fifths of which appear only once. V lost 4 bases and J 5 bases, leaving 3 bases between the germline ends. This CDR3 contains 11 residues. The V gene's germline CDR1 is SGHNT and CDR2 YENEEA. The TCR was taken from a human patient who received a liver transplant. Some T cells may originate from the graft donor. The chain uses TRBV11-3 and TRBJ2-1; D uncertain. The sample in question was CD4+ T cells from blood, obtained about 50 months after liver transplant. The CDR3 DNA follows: TGTGCCAGCAGCTCGAACAATGAGCAGTTCTTC. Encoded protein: CASSSNNEQFF.